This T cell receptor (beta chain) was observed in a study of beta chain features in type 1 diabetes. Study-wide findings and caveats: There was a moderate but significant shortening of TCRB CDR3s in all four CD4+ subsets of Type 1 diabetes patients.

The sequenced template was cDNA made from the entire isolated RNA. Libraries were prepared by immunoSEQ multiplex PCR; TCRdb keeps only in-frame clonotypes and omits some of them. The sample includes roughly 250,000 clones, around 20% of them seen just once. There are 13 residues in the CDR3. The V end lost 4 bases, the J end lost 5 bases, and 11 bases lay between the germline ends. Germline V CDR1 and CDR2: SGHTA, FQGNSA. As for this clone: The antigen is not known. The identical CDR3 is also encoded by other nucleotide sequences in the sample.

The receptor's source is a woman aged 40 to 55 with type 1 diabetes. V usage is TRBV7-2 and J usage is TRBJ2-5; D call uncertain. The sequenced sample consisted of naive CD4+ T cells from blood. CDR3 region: CASSSGIQETQYF. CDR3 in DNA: TGTGCCAGCAGCTCAGGAATCCAGGAGACCCAGTACTTC. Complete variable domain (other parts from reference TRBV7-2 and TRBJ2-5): GAGVSQSPSNKVTEKGKDVELRCDPISGHTALYWYRQSLGQGLEFLIYFQGNSAPDKSGLPSDRFSAERTGGSVSTLTIQRTQQEDSAVYLCASSSGIQETQYFGPGTRLLVL.